One sample yielded the 21 T cell receptor beta chains listed below, sequenced in a study of blood T cells in healthy people across ages (dated by TCRdb to 2014 to 2015). The library was generated by 5' RACE. Sequencing relied on an Illumina HiSeq 2500. A second PCR of roughly 6 to 12 cycles was run with a J-beta primer mix and a sample-barcoded 5' primer. The public reads were quality trimmed at Q25 with fastp and then assembled into clones with MiXCR by TCRdb, keeping productive beta chains. Rows with one shared CDR3 protein collapse into an entry with the most common genes and DNA. In this sample the table shows some 760,000 distinct CDR3 sequences, around 25% of which occur a single time. More than 3% of the sample is in the top ten clones. These data were likewise used in another study, on T cells of mothers and their children.

The sequenced sample consisted of blood. Every receptor here comes from a boy aged 5-17 years in good health.

This chain joins TRBV7-2 and TRBJ1-5; no reliable D call. Per the germline V gene, CDR1 is SGHTA and CDR2 is FQGNSA. With 2 bases removed from V and 0 bases from J, the gap between germline ends came to 8 bases. CDR3 length: 15 residues. CDR3 sequence (DNA): TGTGCCAGCAGCTTACTCGGGGATAGCAATCAGCCCCAGCATTTT. The encoded protein is CASSLLGDSNQPQHF.

This clonotype was seen more than once but under ten times. The chain recombines TRBV9 with TRBJ1-4; D is ambiguous. Trimming took 0 bases from V and 3 from J, leaving 9 bases between them. The CDR3 loop spans 15 amino acids. Germline lookup yields CDR1 SGDLS and CDR2 YYNGEE. CDR3 nucleotide sequence: TGTGCCAGCAGCGTAGAGGGTAACCCTAATGAAAAACTGTTTTTT. This codes for CASSVEGNPNEKLFF.

This clonotype was seen a few times. The gene calls are TRBV4-2 and TRBJ1-3; D gene unclear. The CDR3 consists of 16 residues. The V gene's germline CDR1 is LGHNA and CDR2 YNFKEQ. The V end lost 2 bases, the J end lost 1 base, and 12 bases lay between the germline ends. The CDR3 loop is CASSQSGAISGNTIYF. DNA of the CDR3: TGTGCCAGCAGCCAAAGCGGTGCGATTTCTGGAAACACCATATATTTT.

Notes on this clonotype: At one end, the junction sequence differs from germline, possibly due to a read error. The genes are TRBV6-8 and TRBJ2-5; tentatively, D is TRBD2 (5 bases). TRBJ2-7 explains the end of the DNA better; the J call may be wrong. The CDR3 covers 18 residues. Germline CDR1 MNHGY, CDR2 SAAAGT. DNA of the CDR3: TGTGCCAGCAGTTACTCTGGCGGGCCCGAGCAGGTCTCCTGCGAGCAGTACTTC. Translated, it gives CASSYSGGPEQVSCEQYF.

This clonotype turned up a few times. The chain has TRBV28 and TRBJ1-2, with TRBD1 identical over 9 bases. In germline, CDR1 is MDHEN, CDR2 SYDVKM. J was trimmed by 1 base and V by 8 bases; bases with no gene match: 8. CDR3 length equals 15 residues. This CDR3 is CASFSQGADNYGYTF. In DNA form, the CDR3 reads TGTGCCAGCTTCTCACAGGGGGCTGATAACTATGGCTACACCTTC.

This chain connects TRBV20-1 to TRBJ1-2; TRBD1 aligns across 10 bases. V lost 3 bases to trimming and J lost 7 bases; unmatched junction nucleotides: 8. Germline CDR1 and CDR2: DFQATT and SNEGSKA (reference sequence). This CDR3 is built from 14 residues. The CDR3 spells CSARAGTGVIGYTF. CDR3 DNA: TGCAGTGCTAGGGCCGGGACAGGGGTTATTGGCTACACCTTC.

The chain couples TRBV7-9 to TRBJ2-6, with D perhaps TRBD2 (6 bases). This CDR3 comprises 13 residues. The germline CDR1 and CDR2 sequences are SEHNR and FQNEAQ (reference sequence). Between the trimmed V and J ends, which lost 10 bases and 4 bases, there was a span of 11 bases. CDR3 region: CATYGGGANVLTF. CDR3 sequence (DNA): TGTGCCACCTATGGAGGGGGGGCCAACGTCCTGACTTTC.

CDR3 sequence reads: CASSSKPGQGAVSYNEQFF. CDR3 coding DNA: TGTGCCAGCAGCTCAAAGCCCGGGCAGGGGGCCGTTTCCTACAATGAGCAGTTCTTC. V gene TRBV7-8 combines with J gene TRBJ2-1, with 8 bases that match TRBD1. The CDR3 contains 19 residues. V was clipped by 4 bases and J by 1 base; unmatched bases: 15. Germline V CDR1 and CDR2: SGHVS, FQNEAQ.

This clonotype was seen more than once but under ten times. The V call is TRBV9, the J call TRBJ2-3; D ambiguous. The germline V gene encodes CDR1 SGDLS and CDR2 YYNGEE. The CDR3 has 14 amino acids. The ends were cut back, 0 bases at V and 3 bases at J, with 8 bases in the middle. The CDR3, as DNA: TGTGCCAGCAGCGTAGGACCCCAAACAGATACGCAGTATTTT. Translation gives CASSVGPQTDTQYF.

In this sample, this clonotype turned up a few times. J is TRBJ2-6 and V is TRBV29-1; D remains ambiguous. This CDR3 region has 13 residues. CDR1 is SQVTM, CDR2 ANQGSEA, per germline. Trimming stripped 7 bases from V and 2 bases from J, with 9 bases between. CDR3 nucleotides: TGCAGCGCTAGGTCTGCTGGGGCCAACGTCCTGACTTTC. This sequence encodes CSARSAGANVLTF.

The CDR3 loop is CASSWTGGVQQYF. The CDR3 DNA reads TGTGCCAGCAGCTGGACAGGGGGCGTTCAGCAGTACTTC. The chain uses TRBV27 and TRBJ2-7, with 11 bases aligning to TRBD1. Germline V gene lookup returns CDR1 MNHEY and CDR2 SMNVEV (reference sequence). V lost 6 bases and J lost 8; bases outside the gene matches: 6. The CDR3 runs to 13 residues.

The rearrangement uses TRBV12-3 or TRBV12-4 and TRBJ2-1, with 9 bases that match TRBD2. V shed 6 bases, J shed 7 bases, and the junction held 10 bases outside the gene matches. The CDR3 spans 15 residues. The CDR3 spells CASRPPAGGRNEQFF. DNA for the CDR3: TGTGCCAGCAGGCCCCCTGCGGGGGGGAGGAATGAGCAGTTCTTC.

The chain employs TRBV5-1 and TRBJ2-5; 9 bases are shared with TRBD1. The V segment lost 4 bases and the J segment 1 base; nucleotides outside the gene matches: 5. Germline assignment: CDR1 SGHRS and CDR2 YFSETQ. The CDR3 length is 15 residues. This CDR3 is CASSRRDRAQETQYF. For the CDR3, the DNA is TGCGCCAGCAGCCGACGGGACAGGGCCCAAGAGACCCAGTACTTC.

This clonotype was observed a handful of times. The genes are TRBV2 and TRBJ1-6; D is unresolved. The CDR3 is 13 residues long. The germline V and J ends were trimmed by 0 bases and 10 bases, with 7 bases remaining between them. CDR1 is SNHLY and CDR2 is FYNNEI in the germline V gene. The CDR3 region has the DNA TGTGCCAGCAGTGAAGCACTCAACTCACCCCTCCACTTT. Amino acids: CASSEALNSPLHF.

The rearrangement uses TRBV4-2 and TRBJ2-7; 8 bases line up with TRBD1. V trimming: 2 bases; J trimming: 2 bases; junction bases outside the gene matches: 5. Germline-derived CDR1 and CDR2 are LGHNA and YNFKEQ. The CDR3 has 15 amino acids. DNA for the CDR3: TGTGCCAGCAGCCAATGGACAGGGCAACCCTACGAGCAGTACTTC. As protein: CASSQWTGQPYEQYF.

This clonotype was seen only a few times. V gene TRBV7-9 combines with J gene TRBJ2-7, with a tentative D call TRBD2 (5 bases). Trimming took off 4 bases at V and 3 bases at J, with 10 bases between the two ends. Germline CDR1 is SEHNR and CDR2 is FQNEAQ (reference sequence). The CDR3 loop spans 13 amino acids. Here the CDR3 reads CASSWGEGYEQYF. For the CDR3, the DNA is TGTGCCAGCAGCTGGGGAGAGGGCTACGAGCAGTACTTC. The full variable domain, its missing parts supplied by reference TRBV7-9 and TRBJ2-7, is DTGVSQNPRHKITKRGQNVTFRCDPISEHNRLYWYRQTLGQGPEFLTYFQNEAQLEKSRLLSDRFSAERPKGSFSTLEIQRTEQGDSAMYLCASSWGEGYEQYFGPGTRLTVT.

The chain is built from TRBV3-1 and TRBJ2-5, with D unresolved. CDR3 size: 12 residues. Per the germline V gene, CDR1 is LGHDT and CDR2 is YNNKEL (reference sequence). Trimming removed 0 bases from V and 4 bases from J, with 3 bases in between. CDR3 residues: CASSQEPETQYF. Here the CDR3 DNA reads TGTGCCAGCAGCCAAGAACCAGAGACCCAGTACTTC.

The genes are TRBV7-2 and TRBJ2-3, with 7 bases aligning to TRBD1. The CDR3 has 14 amino acids. Germline lookup yields CDR1 SGHTA and CDR2 FQGNSA. V shed 3 bases, J shed 5 bases, and the junction held 5 bases outside the gene matches. The CDR3 bases are TGTGCCAGCAGCTTGGGACAGTTTGGAGATACGCAGTATTTT. This codes for CASSLGQFGDTQYF. Full variable domain (remainder filled in from reference TRBV7-2 and TRBJ2-3): GAGVSQSPSNKVTEKGKDVELRCDPISGHTALYWYRQSLGQGLEFLIYFQGNSAPDKSGLPSDRFSAERTGGSVSTLTIQRTQQEDSAVYLCASSLGQFGDTQYFGPGTRLTVL.

V and J are TRBV25-1 and TRBJ1-2; possible D gene TRBD1, 5 bases. V gave up 5 bases and J gave up 14 bases, with 12 bases separating them. Germline loops: CDR1 MGHDK, CDR2 SYGVNS. The CDR3 is made up of 10 amino acids. The CDR3 is CASSQGDWTF. CDR3 DNA sequence: TGTGCCAGCAGTCAGGGAGACTGGACCTTC.

The gene calls are TRBV18 and TRBJ2-1; 10 positions match TRBD2. In germline, CDR1 is KGHSH, CDR2 LQKENI. The CDR3 is 17 amino acids. Unmatched junction bases numbered 7, after V lost 0 bases and J lost 5 bases. The DNA of the CDR3 is TGTGCCAGCTCACCACCCTCTAGCGGGAGCTGGGACAATGAGCAGTTCTTC. Its translation: CASSPPSSGSWDNEQFF.

This clonotype appeared a few times. One junction end disagrees with the germline gene, perhaps due to a read error. The gene calls are TRBV29-1 and TRBJ2-4; no firm D call. This CDR3 is built from 14 residues. Germline-derived CDR1 and CDR2 are SQVTM and ANQGSEA. In DNA, the CDR3 is TGCAGCGTTGTTTCAGGCTCAGCCAAAAACATTCGGTACTTC. Amino acid sequence: CSVVSGSAKNIRYF. The full variable domain, rest sourced from reference TRBV29-1 and TRBJ2-4, is SAVISQKPSRDICQRGTSLTIQCQVDSQVTMMFWYRQQPGQSLTLIATANQGSEATYESGFVIDKFPISRPNLTFSTLTVSNMSPEDSSIYLCSVVSGSAKNIRYFGAGTRLSVL.